The rows below give T cell receptor beta chains drawn from one sample of a study of early T cells in non-severe SARS-CoV-2 infection. TCRdb processed the 5' RACE reads anew with MiXCR; each CDR3 protein has one entry. This sample has some 98,000 distinct CDR3 sequences, with roughly 17% found just once. The sample was whole blood. The receptors shown here come from an adult who was a healthcare worker with PCR-confirmed SARS-CoV-2 infection or an uninfected control (not recorded which). Both conserved end residues are part of each CDR3. The D gene is left open where the match is weak. Size is omitted from some rows. Given values are once, few, many or a class for expanded clones.

size	V	J	D	DNA	CDR3
.	TRBV5-1	TRBJ2-5	.	TGCGCCAGCAGCTACAAACAGTACCAAGAGACCCAGTACTTC	CASSYKQYQETQYF
few	TRBV28	TRBJ2-3	TRBD1	TGTGCCAGCAGTTTATTCCAGGGGGCAACAGATACGCAGTATTTT	CASSLFQGATDTQYF
few	TRBV6-2/TRBV6-3	TRBJ2-5	.	TGTGCCAGCAGTAACAGGTATCAAGAGACCCAGTACTTC	CASSNRYQETQYF
.	TRBV7-2	TRBJ2-3	.	TGTGCCGCCTCGCCGGGGGTGAGCACAGATACGCAGTATTTT	CAASPGVSTDTQYF
few	TRBV20-1	TRBJ2-1	TRBD1	TGCAGTGCTAGGAACAGGGGTGCACCCCATGAGCAGTTCTTC	CSARNRGAPHEQFF
many	TRBV2	TRBJ2-1	TRBD2	TGTGCCAGCAGTCTGAGCGGGAGCTCCTACAATGAGCAGTTCTTC	CASSLSGSSYNEQFF
few	TRBV4-1	TRBJ2-1	TRBD1	TGCGCCAGCAGCCCCGGTAGGGGGCTTATGGGTGAGCAGTTCTTC	CASSPGRGLMGEQFF
.	TRBV29-1	TRBJ2-5	.	TGCAGCGTCTGGGCCAAGACATCACAAGAGACCCAGTACTTC	CSVWAKTSQETQYF
.	TRBV6-2/TRBV6-3	TRBJ1-6	.	TGTGCCAGCAGTTACGAGGGATTCTATAATTCACCCCTCCACTTT	CASSYEGFYNSPLHF
.	TRBV28	TRBJ2-3	.	TGTGCCAGCAGTTTAAGGATAGATACGCAGTATTTT	CASSLRIDTQYF
.	TRBV29-1	TRBJ2-1	.	TGCAGCGTTGATAGAGAGGGCTCCTACAATGAGCAGTTCTTC	CSVDREGSYNEQFF
few	TRBV5-4	TRBJ2-1	.	TGTGCCAGCAGCTCCGGGTTTGCTTCCTACAATGAGCAGTTCTTC	CASSSGFASYNEQFF
.	TRBV19	TRBJ2-1	.	TGTGCCAGTAGTACGGGACGGCGCTTCGCCGTTGATGAGCAGTTCTTC	CASSTGRRFAVDEQFF
few	TRBV18	TRBJ1-1	TRBD1	TGTGCCAGCTCCAGGGGACAGGCGAACACTGAAGCTTTCTTT	CASSRGQANTEAFF
.	TRBV25-1	TRBJ2-1	.	TGTGCCAGCACCCCACAGAAGAGCTCCTACAATGAGCAGTTCTTC	CASTPQKSSYNEQFF
.	TRBV5-4	TRBJ2-1	TRBD2	TGTGCCAGCAGCACAACTAGCGGGGGGGCTAGGAAGCAGTTCTTC	CASSTTSGGARKQFF
.	TRBV19	TRBJ2-4	TRBD1	TGTGCCAGTAGTACCCGACAGGGGCAGAGCGCAGCCAAAAACATTCAGTACTTC	CASSTRQGQSAAKNIQYF
few	TRBV11-3	TRBJ2-7	.	TGTGCCAGCAGCCCCGGTGGGGCCTACGAGCAGTACTTC	CASSPGGAYEQYF
.	TRBV12-3/TRBV12-4	TRBJ1-1	.	TGTGCCAGCAGTTTGAACAGGGCAAACACTGAAGCTTTCTTT	CASSLNRANTEAFF
.	TRBV3-1	TRBJ2-1	TRBD2	TGTGCCAGCAGCCAAGTCGGGGCTAGCGGCAATGAGCAGTTCTTC	CASSQVGASGNEQFF
.	TRBV7-7	TRBJ1-5	.	TGTGCCAGCAGCTTAGTTCTTAGCCAGCCCCAGCATTTT	CASSLVLSQPQHF
.	TRBV7-9	TRBJ2-7	TRBD1	TGTGCCAGCAGCACCCGCACAGGGGGCCGATACGAGCAGTACTTC	CASSTRTGGRYEQYF
few	TRBV9	TRBJ2-3	.	TGTGCCAGCAGCGTAGAAAATCGACACCAGTATTTT	CASSVENRHQYF
.	TRBV20-1	TRBJ1-1	TRBD1	TGCAGTGCTAGACGAGGGACAGGGGGAACTGAAGCTTTCTTT	CSARRGTGGTEAFF
.	TRBV12-3/TRBV12-4	TRBJ1-1	.	TGTGCCAGCAGTCCGACAGCGAACACTGAAGCTTTCTTT	CASSPTANTEAFF
.	TRBV15	TRBJ1-5	.	TGTGCCACCAGCAGGGCCGCGGGAAGCAATCAGCCCCAGCATTTT	CATSRAAGSNQPQHF
.	TRBV27	TRBJ1-6	.	TGTGCCAGCAGTTTATATAATTCACCCCTCCACTTT	CASSLYNSPLHF
.	TRBV27	TRBJ1-1	TRBD1	TGTGCCAGCAGTTTATATCAGGGGGAGACTGAAGCTTTCTTT	CASSLYQGETEAFF
.	TRBV5-5	TRBJ2-7	.	TGTGCCAGCAGCTTCCGACTTGAGCAGTACTTC	CASSFRLEQYF
few	TRBV27	TRBJ2-4	.	TGTGCCAGCAGCTCCCAACAGGGCTCCAAAAACATTCAGTACTTC	CASSSQQGSKNIQYF
many	TRBV12-3/TRBV12-4	TRBJ2-2	.	TGTGCCAGCAGGAGGAGGGCCGGGGAGCTGTTTTTT	CASRRRAGELFF
few	TRBV11-2	TRBJ2-7	.	TGTGCCAGCAGCCGACAGGGTAGCGGAACCCTCCGGAGCGAGCAGTACTTC	CASSRQGSGTLRSEQYF
many	TRBV7-9	TRBJ2-7	.	TGTGCCAGCAGCCCGGACATCTACGAGCAGCACTTC	CASSPDIYEQHF
few	TRBV20-1	TRBJ2-3	.	TGCAGTGCTAGTTTCGGGAGTGGACCAGATACGCAGTATTTT	CSASFGSGPDTQYF
few	TRBV29-1	TRBJ1-1	.	TGCAGCGGCAGGGAAGTCACTGAAGCTTTCTTT	CSGREVTEAFF
.	TRBV4-2	TRBJ2-3	.	TGTGCCAGCAGCCAAGTGAAGGGGGATACGCAGTATTTT	CASSQVKGDTQYF